The rows below give T cell receptor beta chains drawn from one sample of a study of cytomegalovirus exposure and HLA in healthy donors. The method was immunoSEQ multiplex PCR; TCRdb's version includes in-frame clones alone and lacks a portion of them. The sample shows some 190,000 clones, 81% of them seen only once. The sample comprised PBMCs. The receptors come from a man aged 40-49 years in good health and CMV-seropositive. Each CDR3 is given with its conserved first and last residue. A D gene is named only where the DNA matches it firmly. Only some rows state a clone size, as once, few, many or a class for expanded clones.

j_gene,abundance,v_gene,d_gene,CDR3nt,CDR3aa
TRBJ2-7,NA,TRBV30,TRBD1,TGTGCCTGGAATCGGGACAGGGATTACGAGCAGTACTTC,CAWNRDRDYEQYF
TRBJ2-7,NA,TRBV4-1,TRBD1,TGCGCCAGCAGCCAAGAGGGGACAGGGGGCGGCGAGCAGTACTTC,CASSQEGTGGGEQYF
TRBJ2-5,NA,TRBV28,TRBD1,TGTGCCAGCAGGTGGGACAGGGGACAAGAGACCCAGTACTTC,CASRWDRGQETQYF
TRBJ2-1,NA,TRBV2,NA,TGTGCCAGCAGTCGTTACGGGGGATTGGGGAATGAGCAGTTCTTC,CASSRYGGLGNEQFF
TRBJ1-5,NA,TRBV28,TRBD1,TGTGCCAGCAGTCTCGAGGACAGGCGGGATCAGCCCCAGCATTTT,CASSLEDRRDQPQHF
TRBJ2-4,NA,TRBV6-6,NA,TGTGCCAGCAGTGACTATCGTAACATTCAGTACTTC,CASSDYRNIQYF
TRBJ1-5,NA,TRBV27,NA,TGTGCCAGCAGTCCCTTCCCAGATTATAGCAATCAGCCCCAGCATTTT,CASSPFPDYSNQPQHF
TRBJ2-1,NA,TRBV27,TRBD1,TGTGCCAGCAGTTTACCCGGACAGGGCAATGAGCAGTTCTTC,CASSLPGQGNEQFF
TRBJ2-5,NA,TRBV15,NA,TGTGCCACCAGCCTTGCGGGTCTTGGGGCCCAGTACTTC,CATSLAGLGAQYF
TRBJ2-1,once,TRBV7-9,TRBD2,TGTGCCAGCAGCTTAGCCGGACTAGCCCGGAATGAGCAGTTCTTC,CASSLAGLARNEQFF
TRBJ2-7,NA,TRBV30,TRBD1,TGTGCCTGGACCTCCGGGGGGACAGGGTACACCGAGCAGTACTTC,CAWTSGGTGYTEQYF
TRBJ2-3,NA,TRBV11-2,TRBD2,TGTGCCAGCAGCCACCCAGTAGCGGGGTACACAGATACGCAGTATTTT,CASSHPVAGYTDTQYF
TRBJ2-7,NA,TRBV4-3,TRBD2,TGCGCCAGCAGCTATAGACTAGCGGGTTACGAGCAGTACTTC,CASSYRLAGYEQYF
TRBJ1-3,NA,TRBV28,NA,TGTGCCAGCAGTTTCCAGGGAAACACCATATATTTT,CASSFQGNTIYF
TRBJ1-3,NA,TRBV11-2,NA,TGTGCCAGCAGCCCCCAGACAGTCTCAGGAAACACCATATATTTT,CASSPQTVSGNTIYF
TRBJ2-5,NA,TRBV7-9,NA,TGTGCCAGCAGCTTAGGGGCAGCGGTTGGGACCCAGTACTTC,CASSLGAAVGTQYF
TRBJ2-7,NA,TRBV4-2,TRBD2,TGTGCCAGCAGCCAAAGGTATAGCGGGAGTGGCCACGAGCAGTACTTC,CASSQRYSGSGHEQYF
TRBJ1-5,few,TRBV6-5,NA,TGTGCCAGCGCCAAGGGGTCGGGGCCCCAGCATTTT,CASAKGSGPQHF